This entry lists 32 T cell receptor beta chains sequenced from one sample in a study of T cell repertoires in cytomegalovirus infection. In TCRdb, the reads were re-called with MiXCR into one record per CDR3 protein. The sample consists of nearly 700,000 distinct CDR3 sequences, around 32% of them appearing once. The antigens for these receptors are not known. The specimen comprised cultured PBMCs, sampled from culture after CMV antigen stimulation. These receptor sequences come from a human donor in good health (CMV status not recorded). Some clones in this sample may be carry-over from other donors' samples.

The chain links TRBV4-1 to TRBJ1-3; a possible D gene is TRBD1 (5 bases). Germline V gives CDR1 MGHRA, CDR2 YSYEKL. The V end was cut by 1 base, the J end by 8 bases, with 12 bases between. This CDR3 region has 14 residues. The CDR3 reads CASSQGQRSDTIYF. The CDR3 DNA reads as TGCGCCAGCAGCCAAGGACAGAGGTCGGACACCATATATTTT.

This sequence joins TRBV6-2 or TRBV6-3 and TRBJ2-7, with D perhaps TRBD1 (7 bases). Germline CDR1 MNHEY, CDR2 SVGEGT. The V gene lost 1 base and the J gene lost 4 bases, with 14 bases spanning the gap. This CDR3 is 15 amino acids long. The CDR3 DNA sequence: TGTGCCAGCAGTTACTATCCAGGGGGAGGATACGAGCAGTACTTC. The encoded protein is CASSYYPGGGYEQYF.

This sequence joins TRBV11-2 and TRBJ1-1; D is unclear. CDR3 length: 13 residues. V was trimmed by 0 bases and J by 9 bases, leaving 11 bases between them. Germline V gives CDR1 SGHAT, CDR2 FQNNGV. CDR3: CASSLESFGKAFF. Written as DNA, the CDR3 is TGTGCCAGCAGCTTAGAGTCCTTCGGGAAAGCTTTCTTT.

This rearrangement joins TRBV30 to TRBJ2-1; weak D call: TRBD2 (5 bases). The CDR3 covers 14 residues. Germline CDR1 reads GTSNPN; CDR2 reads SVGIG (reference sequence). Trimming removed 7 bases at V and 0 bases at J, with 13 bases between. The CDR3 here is CASTGLYSYNEQFF. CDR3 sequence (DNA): TGTGCCTCCACCGGACTTTACTCCTACAATGAGCAGTTCTTC.

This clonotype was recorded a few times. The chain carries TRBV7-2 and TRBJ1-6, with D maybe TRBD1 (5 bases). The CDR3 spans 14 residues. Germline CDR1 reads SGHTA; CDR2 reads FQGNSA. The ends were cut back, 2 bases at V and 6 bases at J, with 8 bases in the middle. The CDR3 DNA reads TGTGCCAGCAGCTTACAGGGTTCTAATTCACCCCTCCACTTT. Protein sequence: CASSLQGSNSPLHF.

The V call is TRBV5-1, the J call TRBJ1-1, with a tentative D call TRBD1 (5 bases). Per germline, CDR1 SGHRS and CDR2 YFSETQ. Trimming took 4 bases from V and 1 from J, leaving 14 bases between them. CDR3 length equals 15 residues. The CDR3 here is CASSQIGHTNTEAFF. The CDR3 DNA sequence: TGCGCCAGCAGCCAAATCGGACACACGAACACTGAAGCTTTCTTT.

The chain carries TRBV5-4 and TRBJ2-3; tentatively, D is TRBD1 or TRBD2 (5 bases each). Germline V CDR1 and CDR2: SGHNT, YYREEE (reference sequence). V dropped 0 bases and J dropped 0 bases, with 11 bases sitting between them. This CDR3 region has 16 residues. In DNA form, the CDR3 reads TGTGCCAGCAGCTTGGCCGGGGCCCCTAGCACAGATACGCAGTATTTT. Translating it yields CASSLAGAPSTDTQYF.

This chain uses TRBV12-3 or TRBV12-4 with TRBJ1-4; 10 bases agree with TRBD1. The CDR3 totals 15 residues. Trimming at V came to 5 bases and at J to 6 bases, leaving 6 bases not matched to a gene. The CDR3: CASSAYGTGDEKLFF. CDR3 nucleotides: TGTGCCAGCAGTGCCTACGGGACAGGGGATGAAAAACTGTTTTTT.

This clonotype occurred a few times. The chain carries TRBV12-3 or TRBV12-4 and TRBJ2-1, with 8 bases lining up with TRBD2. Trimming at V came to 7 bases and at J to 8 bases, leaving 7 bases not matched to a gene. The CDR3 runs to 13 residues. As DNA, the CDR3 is TGTGCCAGCAACTTGCCCGGGAGGGATGAGCAGTTCTTC. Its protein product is CASNLPGRDEQFF.

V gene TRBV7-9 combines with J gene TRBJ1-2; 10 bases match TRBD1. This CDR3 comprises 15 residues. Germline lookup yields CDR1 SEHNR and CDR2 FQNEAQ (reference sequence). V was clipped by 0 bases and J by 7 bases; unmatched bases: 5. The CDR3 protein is CASSLAGTGVLGYTF. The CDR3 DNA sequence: TGTGCCAGCAGCTTAGCGGGGACAGGGGTGCTTGGCTACACCTTC. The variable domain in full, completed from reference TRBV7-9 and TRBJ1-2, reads DTGVSQNPRHKITKRGQNVTFRCDPISEHNRLYWYRQTLGQGPEFLTYFQNEAQLEKSRLLSDRFSAERPKGSFSTLEIQRTEQGDSAMYLCASSLAGTGVLGYTFGSGTRLTVV.

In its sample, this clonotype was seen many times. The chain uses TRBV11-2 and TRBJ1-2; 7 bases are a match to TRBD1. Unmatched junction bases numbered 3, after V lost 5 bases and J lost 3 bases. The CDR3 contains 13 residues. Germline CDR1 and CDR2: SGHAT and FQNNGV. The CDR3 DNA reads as TGTGCCAGCAGCCCTGACAGGGACTATGGCTACACCTTC. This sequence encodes CASSPDRDYGYTF.

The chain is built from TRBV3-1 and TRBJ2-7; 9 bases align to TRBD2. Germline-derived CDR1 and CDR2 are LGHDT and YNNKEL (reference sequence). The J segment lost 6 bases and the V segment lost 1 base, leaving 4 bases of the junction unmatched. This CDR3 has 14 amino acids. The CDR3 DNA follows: TGTGCCAGCAGCCAAGCTAGCGGGGTAGGCGAGCAGTACTTC. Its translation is CASSQASGVGEQYF.

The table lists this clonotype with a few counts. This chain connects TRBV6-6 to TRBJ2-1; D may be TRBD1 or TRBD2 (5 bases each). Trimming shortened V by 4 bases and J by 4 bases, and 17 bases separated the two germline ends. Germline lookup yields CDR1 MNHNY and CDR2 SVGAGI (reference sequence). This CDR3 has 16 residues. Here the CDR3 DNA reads TGTGCCAGCAGTTCCCTAACGGGGACCTTTTACAATGAGCAGTTCTTC. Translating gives CASSSLTGTFYNEQFF.

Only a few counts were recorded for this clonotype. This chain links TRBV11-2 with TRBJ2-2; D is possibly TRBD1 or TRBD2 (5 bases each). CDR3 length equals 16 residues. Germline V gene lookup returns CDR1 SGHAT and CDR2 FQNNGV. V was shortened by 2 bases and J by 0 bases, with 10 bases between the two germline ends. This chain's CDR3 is CASSLRWGTNTGELFF. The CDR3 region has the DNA TGTGCCAGCAGCTTAAGGTGGGGGACGAACACCGGGGAGCTGTTTTTT.

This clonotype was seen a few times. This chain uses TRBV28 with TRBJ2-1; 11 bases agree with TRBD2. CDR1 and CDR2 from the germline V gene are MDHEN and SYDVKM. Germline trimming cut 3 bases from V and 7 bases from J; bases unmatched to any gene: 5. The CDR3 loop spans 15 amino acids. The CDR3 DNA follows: TGTGCCAGCAGTTTGGCTAGCGGGGGGAATAATGAGCAGTTCTTC. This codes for CASSLASGGNNEQFF.

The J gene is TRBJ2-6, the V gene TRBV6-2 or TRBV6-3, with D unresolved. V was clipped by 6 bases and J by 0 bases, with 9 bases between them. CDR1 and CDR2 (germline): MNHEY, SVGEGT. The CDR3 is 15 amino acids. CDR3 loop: CASRQRPSGANVLTF. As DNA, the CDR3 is TGTGCCAGCAGACAACGGCCCTCTGGGGCCAACGTCCTGACTTTC.

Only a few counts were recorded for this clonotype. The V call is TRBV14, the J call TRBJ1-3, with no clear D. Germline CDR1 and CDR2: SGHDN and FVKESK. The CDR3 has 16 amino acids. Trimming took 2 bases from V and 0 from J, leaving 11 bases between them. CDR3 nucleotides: TGTGCCAGCAGCCAACGGCAGCTGTTCTCTGGAAACACCATATATTTT. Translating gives CASSQRQLFSGNTIYF.

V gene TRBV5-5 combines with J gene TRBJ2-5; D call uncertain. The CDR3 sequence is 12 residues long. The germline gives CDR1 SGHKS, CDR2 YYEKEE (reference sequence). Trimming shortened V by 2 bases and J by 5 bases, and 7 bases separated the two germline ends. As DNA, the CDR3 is TGTGCCAGCAGCTTTCCCCAGGAGACCCAGTACTTC. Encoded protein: CASSFPQETQYF.

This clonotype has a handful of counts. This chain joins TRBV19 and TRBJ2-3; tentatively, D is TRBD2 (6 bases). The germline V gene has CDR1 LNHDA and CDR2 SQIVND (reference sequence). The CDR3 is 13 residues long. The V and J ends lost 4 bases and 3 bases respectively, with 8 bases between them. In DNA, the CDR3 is TGTGCCAGTAGTAAGGAGGGTACAGATACGCAGTATTTT. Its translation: CASSKEGTDTQYF.

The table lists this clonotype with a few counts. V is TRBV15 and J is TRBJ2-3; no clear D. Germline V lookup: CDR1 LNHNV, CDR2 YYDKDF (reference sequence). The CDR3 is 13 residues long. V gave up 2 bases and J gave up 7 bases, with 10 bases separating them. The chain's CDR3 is CATSRSLGYTQYF. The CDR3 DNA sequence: TGTGCCACCAGCAGATCCCTGGGATATACGCAGTATTTT.

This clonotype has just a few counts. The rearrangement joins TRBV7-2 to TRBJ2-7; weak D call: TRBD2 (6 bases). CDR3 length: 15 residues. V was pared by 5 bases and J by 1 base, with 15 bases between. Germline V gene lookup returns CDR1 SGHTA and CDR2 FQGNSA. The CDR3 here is CASSLWGDPSYEQYF. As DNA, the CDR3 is TGTGCCAGCAGCCTATGGGGGGACCCGTCCTACGAGCAGTACTTC.

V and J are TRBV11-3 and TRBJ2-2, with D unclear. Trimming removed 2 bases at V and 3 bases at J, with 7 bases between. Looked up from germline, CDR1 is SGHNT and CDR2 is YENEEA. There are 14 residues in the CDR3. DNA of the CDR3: TGTGCCAGCAGCTTACACACCCACACCGGGGAGCTGTTTTTT. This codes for CASSLHTHTGELFF.

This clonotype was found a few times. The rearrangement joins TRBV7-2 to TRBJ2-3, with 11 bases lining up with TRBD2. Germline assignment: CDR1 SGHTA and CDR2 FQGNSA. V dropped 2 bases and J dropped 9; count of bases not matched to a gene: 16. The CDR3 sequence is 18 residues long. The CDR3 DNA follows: TGTGCCAGCAGCTTATGGGGGACTAGCGGCAGCCCTGCGGGGACGCAGTATTTT. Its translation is CASSLWGTSGSPAGTQYF.

CDR3 bases: TGTGCCAGCAGCCAAGCCAGCGGGGGCAATGATGAGCAGTTCTTC. Its protein is CASSQASGGNDEQFF. This sequence joins TRBV3-1 and TRBJ2-1; 8 bases map to TRBD2. Germline V CDR1 and CDR2: LGHDT, YNNKEL (reference sequence). The V segment lost 1 base and the J segment 8 bases; nucleotides outside the gene matches: 7. This CDR3 has 15 residues.

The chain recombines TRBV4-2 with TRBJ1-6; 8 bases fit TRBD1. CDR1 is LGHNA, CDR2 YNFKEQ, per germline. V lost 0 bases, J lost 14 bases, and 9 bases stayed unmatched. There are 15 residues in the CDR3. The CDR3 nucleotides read TGTGCCAGCAGCCAAGATGGACAGGGTGGTGTAACCCTCCACTTT. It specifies CASSQDGQGGVTLHF.

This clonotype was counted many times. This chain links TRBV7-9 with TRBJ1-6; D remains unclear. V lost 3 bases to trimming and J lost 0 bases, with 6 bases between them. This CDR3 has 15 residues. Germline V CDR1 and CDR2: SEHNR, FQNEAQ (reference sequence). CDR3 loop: CASSFESSYNSPLHF. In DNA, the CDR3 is TGTGCCAGCAGCTTTGAGAGCTCCTATAATTCACCCCTCCACTTT.

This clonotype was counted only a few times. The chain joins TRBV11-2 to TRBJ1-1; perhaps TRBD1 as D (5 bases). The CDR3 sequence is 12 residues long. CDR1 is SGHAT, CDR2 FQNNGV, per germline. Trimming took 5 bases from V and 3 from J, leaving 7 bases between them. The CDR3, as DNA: TGTGCCAGCAGCGCGGGGGACACTGAAGCTTTCTTT. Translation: CASSAGDTEAFF.

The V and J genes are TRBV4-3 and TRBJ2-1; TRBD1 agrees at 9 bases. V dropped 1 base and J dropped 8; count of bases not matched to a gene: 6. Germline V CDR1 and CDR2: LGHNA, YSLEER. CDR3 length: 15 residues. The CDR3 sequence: CASSQGTGVRDEQFF. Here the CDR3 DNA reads TGCGCCAGCAGCCAAGGGACAGGGGTAAGGGATGAGCAGTTCTTC.

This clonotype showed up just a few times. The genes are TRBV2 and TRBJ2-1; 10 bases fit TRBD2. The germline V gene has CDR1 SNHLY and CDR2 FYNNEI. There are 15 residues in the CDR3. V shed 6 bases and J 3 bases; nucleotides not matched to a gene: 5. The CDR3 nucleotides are TGTGCCAGCAGAACAAGCGGGGGGGGCTACAATGAGCAGTTCTTC. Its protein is CASRTSGGGYNEQFF.

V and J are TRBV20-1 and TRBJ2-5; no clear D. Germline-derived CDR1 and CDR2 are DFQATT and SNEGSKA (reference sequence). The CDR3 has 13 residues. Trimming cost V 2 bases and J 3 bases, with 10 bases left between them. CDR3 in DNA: TGCAGTGCTAGATATCCGGAAAAAGAGACCCAGTACTTC. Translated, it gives CSARYPEKETQYF.

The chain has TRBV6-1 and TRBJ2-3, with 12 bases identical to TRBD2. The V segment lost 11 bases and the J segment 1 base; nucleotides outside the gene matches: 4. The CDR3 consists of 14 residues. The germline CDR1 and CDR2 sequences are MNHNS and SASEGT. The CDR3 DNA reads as TGTGCCGCTAGGACTAGCGGGGGCACAGATACGCAGTATTTT. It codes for CAARTSGGTDTQYF.

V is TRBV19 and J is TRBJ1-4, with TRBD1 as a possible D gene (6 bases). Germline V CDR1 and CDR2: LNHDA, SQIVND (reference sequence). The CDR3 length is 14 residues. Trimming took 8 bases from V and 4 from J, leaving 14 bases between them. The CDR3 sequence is CASGTGHRNEKLFF. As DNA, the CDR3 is TGTGCCAGTGGTACGGGACACCGTAATGAAAAACTGTTTTTT.